The rows below give T cell receptor beta chains drawn from one sample of a study of early T cells in non-severe SARS-CoV-2 infection. TCRdb re-called the 5' RACE reads through MiXCR, storing one row per CDR3 protein. In the table there are under 30,000 distinct CDR3 sequences, roughly 4.7% of which are singletons. Sequencing was carried out using whole blood. These receptor sequences come from an adult who was a healthcare worker with PCR-confirmed SARS-CoV-2 infection or an uninfected control (not recorded which). The CDR3 runs from the conserved cysteine through the conserved F or W. D genes are given only for firm matches. Clone size is given for some rows only: seen once, a few or many times, or a class if the clone is expanded.

J,size,V,D,CDR3,DNA
TRBJ2-1,many,TRBV15,NA,CATSLLAGSYNEQFF,TGTGCCACCAGCTTACTAGCTGGGTCCTACAATGAGCAGTTCTTC
TRBJ1-1,many,TRBV2,NA,CASGVNTEAFF,TGTGCCAGCGGGGTAAACACTGAAGCTTTCTTT
TRBJ1-1,few,TRBV7-9,NA,CASSLAIGSEAFF,TGTGCCAGCAGCTTAGCAATAGGCTCCGAAGCTTTCTTT
TRBJ2-3,many,TRBV28,TRBD2,CASSPASGGAVDTQYF,TGTGCCAGCAGCCCCGCTAGCGGGGGGGCCGTAGATACGCAGTATTTT
TRBJ2-5,many,TRBV18,TRBD2,CASSPLSAGAETQYF,TGTGCCAGCTCACCACTGTCAGCGGGAGCAGAGACCCAGTACTTC
TRBJ2-1,NA,TRBV5-1,TRBD2,CASSFGVAGNNEQFF,TGCGCCAGCAGCTTTGGAGTAGCGGGGAACAATGAGCAGTTCTTC
TRBJ2-5,NA,TRBV7-9,NA,CASSRGQGETQYF,TGTGCCAGCAGCAGAGGCCAGGGCGAGACCCAGTACTTC
TRBJ2-1,many,TRBV7-2,NA,CASSLSGASLFFF,TGTGCCAGCAGCCTTTCCGGCGCGTCCCTGTTCTTCTTC
TRBJ1-1,many,TRBV7-2,NA,CASSDQTVFMNTEAFF,TGTGCCAGCAGCGACCAGACAGTGTTCATGAACACTGAAGCTTTCTTT
TRBJ2-3,NA,TRBV7-2,TRBD2,CASSFSRGGGPTDTQYF,TGTGCCAGCAGCTTCTCCCGGGGCGGGGGGCCTACAGATACGCAGTATTTT
TRBJ2-1,many,TRBV18,TRBD2,CASSRTSGGSTSISNEQFF,TGTGCCAGCTCGAGGACTAGCGGGGGGTCCACCTCTATCTCCAATGAGCAGTTCTTC
TRBJ2-3,NA,TRBV7-9,TRBD2,CASSYSLAGDTQYF,TGTGCCAGCAGCTACTCGCTAGCGGGAGATACGCAGTATTTT
TRBJ1-1,NA,TRBV18,TRBD1,CASSADRGRDTEAFF,TGTGCCAGCTCAGCTGACAGGGGTCGGGACACTGAAGCTTTCTTT
TRBJ2-3,NA,TRBV19,NA,CASCASYTDTQYF,TGTGCCAGTTGTGCGAGCTACACAGATACGCAGTATTTT
TRBJ2-3,NA,TRBV6-5,TRBD2,CASSQRGRTDTQYF,TGTGCCAGCAGCCAGCGGGGGAGGACAGATACGCAGTATTTT
TRBJ2-7,many,TRBV12-3/TRBV12-4,NA,CASRRTGVYEQYF,TGTGCCAGCAGGCGGACGGGGGTTTACGAGCAGTACTTC
TRBJ2-3,NA,TRBV9,TRBD2,CASSGASGGPSDTQYF,TGTGCCAGCAGCGGAGCTAGCGGGGGGCCCTCAGATACGCAGTATTTT
TRBJ2-7,many,TRBV30,NA,CAWISKEGRPYEQYF,TGTGCCTGGATTAGTAAGGAGGGACGGCCCTACGAGCAGTACTTC
TRBJ2-3,many,TRBV5-4,NA,CASSRGLVVTQYF,TGTGCCAGCAGCCGGGGGCTCGTGGTGACGCAGTATTTT
TRBJ1-6,few,TRBV7-2,NA,CASSLEGSSYNSPLHF,TGTGCCAGCAGCTTGGAGGGAAGCTCCTATAATTCACCCCTCCACTTT
TRBJ1-1,few,TRBV18,NA,CASSPVKGDTEAFF,TGTGCCAGCTCACCAGTAAAGGGGGACACTGAAGCTTTCTTT
TRBJ2-5,many,TRBV7-2,NA,CASSLRGYNQETQYF,TGTGCCAGCAGCTTACGGGGGTATAACCAAGAGACCCAGTACTTC
TRBJ2-7,many,TRBV20-1,NA,CSTTKDYEQYF,TGCAGTACGACGAAAGACTACGAGCAGTACTTC
TRBJ1-5,many,TRBV29-1,TRBD1,CSVGRQGANQPQHF,TGCAGCGTGGGCAGACAGGGGGCTAATCAGCCCCAGCATTTT
TRBJ2-3,NA,TRBV7-2,TRBD2,CASSLDLLAGGPDTQYF,TGTGCCAGCAGCTTAGATCTCCTAGCGGGGGGGCCAGATACGCAGTATTTT
TRBJ1-6,NA,TRBV5-1,NA,CASSLAVEGRGWNSPLHF,TGCGCCAGCAGCTTGGCCGTCGAGGGGAGAGGGTGGAATTCACCCCTCCACTTT
TRBJ2-1,few,TRBV7-2,NA,CASSLAAAGGQFF,TGTGCCAGCAGCTTAGCGGCGGCTGGGGGGCAGTTCTTC
TRBJ1-1,many,TRBV18,TRBD1,CASSPRQGRQNTEAFF,TGTGCCAGCTCACCCCGACAGGGGAGGCAGAACACTGAAGCTTTCTTT
TRBJ1-1,few,TRBV11-2,NA,CASSPRASLNTEAFF,TGTGCCAGCAGTCCCCGGGCCAGCCTGAACACTGAAGCTTTCTTT
TRBJ2-1,many,TRBV11-1,TRBD2,CASSLKLAGTDNEQFF,TGTGCCAGCAGCTTAAAACTAGCGGGAACTGACAATGAGCAGTTCTTC
TRBJ1-1,few,TRBV29-1,NA,CSVVWLGKGEAFF,TGCAGCGTTGTTTGGCTGGGGAAAGGAGAAGCTTTCTTT
TRBJ2-7,NA,TRBV14,NA,CASSQDWGYEQYF,TGTGCCAGCAGCCAAGATTGGGGCTACGAGCAGTACTTC
TRBJ2-5,few,TRBV10-3,TRBD2,CAISVTSVAETQYF,TGTGCCATCAGTGTAACTAGCGTTGCAGAGACCCAGTACTTC
TRBJ2-1,many,TRBV18,NA,CASSPGRRNEQFF,TGTGCCAGCTCACCAGGTAGGCGGAATGAGCAGTTCTTC
TRBJ2-2,many,TRBV24-1,NA,CATSDLVSGELFF,TGTGCCACCAGTGATTTAGTTTCGGGGGAGCTGTTTTTT
TRBJ2-5,many,TRBV11-3,NA,CASSTSRMRIETQYF,TGTGCCAGCAGCACGTCTAGGATGCGGATAGAGACCCAGTACTTC
TRBJ2-1,many,TRBV11-2,TRBD1,CASSLDPHGDRLYNEQFF,TGTGCCAGCAGCTTAGATCCTCATGGGGACAGACTATACAATGAGCAGTTCTTC
TRBJ2-1,few,TRBV11-1,TRBD2,CASSLRLAGVVNEQFF,TGTGCCAGCAGCTTACGCCTAGCGGGAGTGGTGAATGAGCAGTTCTTC
TRBJ2-7,few,TRBV9,NA,CASSVADRGYYEQYF,TGTGCCAGCAGCGTAGCCGATAGGGGTTACTACGAGCAGTACTTC
TRBJ2-3,many,TRBV20-1,TRBD2,CSAPSGSLDTQYF,TGCAGTGCACCAAGCGGGAGCTTAGATACGCAGTATTTT
TRBJ2-1,many,TRBV18,NA,CASSPRGGTGNNEQFF,TGTGCCAGCTCACCCCGGGGCGGGACTGGGAACAATGAGCAGTTCTTC
TRBJ2-1,many,TRBV2,NA,CASSLGHYNEQFF,TGTGCCAGCAGCCTGGGACACTACAATGAGCAGTTCTTC
TRBJ2-7,NA,TRBV29-1,TRBD2,CSVVTSGTVYEQYF,TGCAGCGTTGTAACTAGCGGGACCGTCTACGAGCAGTACTTC
TRBJ1-6,many,TRBV15,NA,CATSGWTDNSPLHF,TGTGCCACCAGCGGATGGACAGATAATTCACCCCTCCACTTT
TRBJ2-7,NA,TRBV21-1,NA,CASSKGESGIHEQYF,TGTGCCAGCAGCAAAGGCGAGTCAGGGATCCACGAGCAGTACTTC
TRBJ1-5,few,TRBV18,NA,CASSPGRVPQPQHF,TGTGCCAGCTCACCTGGCAGGGTACCTCAGCCCCAGCATTTT
TRBJ2-4,many,TRBV6-1,NA,CAMRTSGHIQYF,TGTGCCATGCGGACTTCTGGCCACATTCAGTACTTC
TRBJ2-7,many,TRBV29-1,TRBD1,CSVEDKGQYKPYEQYF,TGCAGCGTTGAAGATAAGGGACAGTACAAACCCTACGAGCAGTACTTC
TRBJ2-1,many,TRBV7-9,NA,CASTRQTSSYNEQFF,TGTGCCAGCACCCGACAGACCTCCTCCTACAATGAGCAGTTCTTC
TRBJ1-1,many,TRBV11-2,TRBD1,CASSLVLGQGAKNTEAFF,TGTGCCAGCAGCTTAGTTTTGGGCCAGGGGGCCAAGAACACTGAAGCTTTCTTT
TRBJ2-4,many,TRBV11-1,NA,CASSSGNIQYF,TGTGCCAGCAGCAGCGGAAACATTCAGTACTTC
TRBJ1-6,many,TRBV14,NA,CASSRGLESSPLHF,TGTGCCAGCAGCCGCGGCCTCGAATCTTCACCCCTCCACTTT
TRBJ1-2,NA,TRBV4-3,NA,CASSQDVQLNYGYTF,TGCGCCAGCAGCCAAGATGTCCAGTTAAACTATGGCTACACCTTC
TRBJ1-1,few,TRBV20-1,NA,CSAVRNEAFF,TGCAGTGCTGTGAGGAATGAAGCTTTCTTT
TRBJ1-1,NA,TRBV27,NA,CASSSAGKNTEAFF,TGTGCCAGCAGTTCCGCAGGGAAGAACACTGAAGCTTTCTTT
TRBJ2-1,many,TRBV11-2,NA,CASSWTYYNEQFF,TGTGCCAGCTCCTGGACATACTACAATGAGCAGTTCTTC
TRBJ1-1,many,TRBV20-1,TRBD1,CSASRDSTNTEAFF,TGCAGTGCTAGTAGGGACAGTACTAACACTGAAGCTTTCTTT
TRBJ2-6,many,TRBV7-2,NA,CASSFRVGANVLTF,TGTGCCAGCAGCTTCAGGGTTGGGGCCAACGTCCTGACTTTC